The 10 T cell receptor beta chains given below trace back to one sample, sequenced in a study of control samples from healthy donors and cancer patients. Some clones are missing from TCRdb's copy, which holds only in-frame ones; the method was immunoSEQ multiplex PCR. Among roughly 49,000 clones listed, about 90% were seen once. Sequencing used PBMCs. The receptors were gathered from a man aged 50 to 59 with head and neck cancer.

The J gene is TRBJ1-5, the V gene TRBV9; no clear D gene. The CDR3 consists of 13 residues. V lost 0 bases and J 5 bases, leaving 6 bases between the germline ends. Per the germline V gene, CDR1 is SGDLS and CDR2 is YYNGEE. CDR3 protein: CASSVGVDQPQHF. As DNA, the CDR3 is TGTGCCAGCAGCGTAGGTGTGGATCAGCCCCAGCATTTT.

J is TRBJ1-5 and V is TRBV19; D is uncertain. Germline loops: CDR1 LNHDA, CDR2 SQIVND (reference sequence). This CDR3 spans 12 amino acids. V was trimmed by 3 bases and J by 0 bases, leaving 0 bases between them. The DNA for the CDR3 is TGTGCCAGTAGTATTAGCAATCAGCCCCAGCATTTT. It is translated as CASSISNQPQHF.

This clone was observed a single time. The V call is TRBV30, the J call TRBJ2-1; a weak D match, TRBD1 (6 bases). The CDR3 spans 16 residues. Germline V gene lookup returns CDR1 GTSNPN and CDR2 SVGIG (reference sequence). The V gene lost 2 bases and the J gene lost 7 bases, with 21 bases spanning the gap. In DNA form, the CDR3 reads TGTGCCTGGAGTAAGCCATGGGACAAGGGGCCTAATGAGCAGTTCTTC. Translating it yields CAWSKPWDKGPNEQFF.

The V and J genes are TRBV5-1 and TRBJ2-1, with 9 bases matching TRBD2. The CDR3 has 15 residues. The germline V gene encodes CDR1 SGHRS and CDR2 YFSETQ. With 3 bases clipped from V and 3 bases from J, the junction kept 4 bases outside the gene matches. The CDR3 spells CASSSQRGDYNEQFF. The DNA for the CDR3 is TGCGCCAGCAGCTCCCAGCGGGGGGACTACAATGAGCAGTTCTTC.

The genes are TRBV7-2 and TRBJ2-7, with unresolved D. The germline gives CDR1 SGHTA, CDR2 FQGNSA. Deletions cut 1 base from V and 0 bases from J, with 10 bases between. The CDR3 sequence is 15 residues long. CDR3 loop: CASSLEGQHSYEQYF. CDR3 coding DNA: TGTGCCAGCAGCTTAGAGGGTCAGCACTCCTACGAGCAGTACTTC.

The CDR3 DNA follows: TGTGCCAGCAGTGGTCCGGGACCGATGAGCTCCTATAATTCACCCCTCCACTTT. Its protein is CASSGPGPMSSYNSPLHF. This chain connects TRBV2 to TRBJ1-6, with D perhaps matching TRBD1 (5 bases). Germline values: CDR1 SNHLY, CDR2 FYNNEI. The length of the CDR3 is 18 residues. V lost 4 bases and J 0 bases, leaving 16 bases between the germline ends.

This CDR3 reads CASSRLSSSYNEQFF. Here the CDR3 DNA reads TGTGCCAGCAGCCGACTCTCGAGCTCCTACAATGAGCAGTTCTTC. The V gene is TRBV5-5, the J gene TRBJ2-1, with no clear D. Germline CDR1 reads SGHKS; CDR2 reads YYEKEE (reference sequence). The CDR3 is 15 amino acids. Trimming pared 4 bases from V and 0 bases from J, leaving 11 bases between. Full variable domain (remainder filled in from reference TRBV5-5 and TRBJ2-1): DAGVTQSPTHLIKTRGQQVTLRCSPISGHKSVSWYQQVLGQGPQFIFQYYEKEERGRGNFPDRFSARQFPNYSSELNVNALLLGDSALYLCASSRLSSSYNEQFFGPGTRLTVL.

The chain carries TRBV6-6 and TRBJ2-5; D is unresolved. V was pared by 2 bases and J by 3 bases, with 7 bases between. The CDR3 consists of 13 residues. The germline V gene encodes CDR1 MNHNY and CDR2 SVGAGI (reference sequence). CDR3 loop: CASSYGGEETQYF. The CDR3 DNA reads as TGTGCCAGCAGTTACGGCGGCGAAGAGACCCAGTACTTC.

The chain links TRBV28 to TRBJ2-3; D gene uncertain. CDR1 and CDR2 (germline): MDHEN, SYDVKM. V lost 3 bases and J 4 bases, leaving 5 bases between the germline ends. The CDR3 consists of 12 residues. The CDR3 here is CASSLRADTQYF. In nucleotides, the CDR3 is TGTGCCAGCAGTTTGAGAGCAGATACGCAGTATTTT.

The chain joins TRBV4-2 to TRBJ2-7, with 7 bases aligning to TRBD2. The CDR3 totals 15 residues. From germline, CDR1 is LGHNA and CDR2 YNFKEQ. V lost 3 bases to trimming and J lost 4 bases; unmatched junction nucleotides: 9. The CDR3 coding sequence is TGTGCCAGCAGCCAGAATAGGGGCGGGAGTTACGAGCAGTACTTC. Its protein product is CASSQNRGGSYEQYF.